This TCR beta chain was identified during a study of regulatory T cells in long-lasting Graves disease. Time point noted: newly diagnosed GD, antithyroid drugs for less than 3 months. Extracted RNA from PBMCs served as the source of the TCR library. Arm-PCR of CDR3 regions with iRepertoire HTBI primers generated TCR beta libraries. TCRdb independently ran MiXCR on the multiplex PCR reads; one entry per CDR3 protein. The sample contains some 330,000 distinct CDR3 sequences, 12% of which appear only once. CDR1 and CDR2 from the germline V gene are MNHEY and SVGAGI. The CDR3 has 14 residues. V lost 2 bases and J lost 3, with 8 bases in between. This clonotype was observed at least ten times. These same data were also listed under a study on T cells in Graves' hyperthyroidism and ophthalmopathy.

Sequenced here: peripheral blood mononuclear cells (PBMCs), sampled at new diagnosis, from a patient treated with antithyroid drugs. This sequence originates from a woman between 18 and 29 years old with Graves disease. The chain combines TRBV6-5 with TRBJ1-5; D not resolved. CDR3 nucleotide sequence: TGTGCCAGCAGTTACGACGGATACAATCAGCCCCAGCATTTT. Translated: CASSYDGYNQPQHF.